A few counts support the clone carrying this TCR beta chain. Additional DNA sequences in this sample encode the identical CDR3. The sample comes from a study of blood T cell repertoires in COVID-19. In the original analysis: Cell counts per sample came from amplifying reference gene primers. TCRdb keeps only in-frame clones here, not all; method: immunoSEQ multiplex PCR. That table supplies the V and J calls and clone size; D and trimming were determined from the DNA. The sample includes approximately 70,000 clones, around 81% of them seen just once. CDR1 is SNHLY, CDR2 FYNNEI, per germline. Trimming shortened V by 3 bases and J by 5 bases, and 10 bases separated the two germline ends. The CDR3 extends over 13 amino acids.

The specimen sequenced was peripheral blood. This chain uses TRBV2 with TRBJ1-1, with D unresolved. The clonotype originates from a woman in her sixties with acute or convalescent COVID-19. CDR3 amino acids: CASSEGRWTEAFF. The CDR3 DNA reads as TGTGCCAGCAGTGAGGGCAGGTGGACTGAAGCTTTCTTT. Supplemented by reference TRBV2 and TRBJ1-1, the full variable domain reads EPEVTQTPSHQVTQMGQEVILRCVPISNHLYFYWYRQILGQKVEFLVSFYNNEISEKSEIFDDQFSVERPDGSNFTLKIRSTKLEDSAMYFCASSEGRWTEAFFGQGTRLTVV.